The rows below give T cell receptor beta chains drawn from one sample of a study of T-cell memory formation after mild COVID-19. TCRdb re-derived calls from the 5' RACE reads in MiXCR, one entry per CDR3 protein. The table shows 350,000 to 500,000 distinct CDR3 sequences, with more than 20% occurring only once. Source material: PBMCs or a T cell subset sorted from them (not recorded which). These receptors originate from an adult woman who had mild COVID-19 (a few samples of this study predate the infection). Cell type and time point are not known. CDR3s include the opening cysteine and the closing phenylalanine or tryptophan. The order of the fields is D gene, clone size, V gene, J gene, CDR3 DNA, CDR3 protein. D genes are given only for firm matches. Part of the rows lack a size; the others show once, few, many or a class for expanded clones.

d_gene: -
abundance: -
v_gene: TRBV7-2
j_gene: TRBJ2-1
CDR3nt: TGTGCCAGCAGCTTAGTCAGTGGGAGTGTTGGTAATGAGCAGTTCTTC
CDR3aa: CASSLVSGSVGNEQFF

d_gene: -
abundance: few
v_gene: TRBV10-3
j_gene: TRBJ1-5
CDR3nt: TGTGCCATCAGGCAGGCGCTCGCCAATCAGCCCCAGCATTTT
CDR3aa: CAIRQALANQPQHF

d_gene: -
abundance: -
v_gene: TRBV29-1
j_gene: TRBJ1-3
CDR3nt: TGCAGCGTTGTCGGCGGTAGGCTTTCTGGAAACACCATATATTTT
CDR3aa: CSVVGGRLSGNTIYF

d_gene: -
abundance: once
v_gene: TRBV4-3
j_gene: TRBJ2-1
CDR3nt: TGCGCCAGCAGCCAAGACGGGGTCCGAATCTCCTACAATGAGCAGTTCTTC
CDR3aa: CASSQDGVRISYNEQFF

d_gene: -
abundance: few
v_gene: TRBV20-1
j_gene: TRBJ1-5
CDR3nt: TGCAGTGCTAGGTGGAAAGGGGGGAAAATGAGCAATCAGCCCCAGCATTTT
CDR3aa: CSARWKGGKMSNQPQHF

d_gene: TRBD2
abundance: few
v_gene: TRBV4-1
j_gene: TRBJ2-1
CDR3nt: TGCGCCAGCAGCCCAGGACTAGCCTACAATGAGCAGTTCTTC
CDR3aa: CASSPGLAYNEQFF

d_gene: -
abundance: many
v_gene: TRBV5-1
j_gene: TRBJ1-4
CDR3nt: TGCGCCAGCAGCTTAAAAGTAGCTGAGGGACTGCCGGTCGCTGAACTGTTTTTT
CDR3aa: CASSLKVAEGLPVAELFF

d_gene: TRBD2
abundance: -
v_gene: TRBV20-1
j_gene: TRBJ2-2
CDR3nt: TGCAGTGCTAGAGGAGGACTAGCAGGGTACACCGGGGAGCTGTTTTTT
CDR3aa: CSARGGLAGYTGELFF

d_gene: TRBD1
abundance: -
v_gene: TRBV29-1
j_gene: TRBJ1-2
CDR3nt: TGCAGCGTTGGACAGGGGGCAACCTATGGCTACACCTTC
CDR3aa: CSVGQGATYGYTF

d_gene: TRBD2
abundance: -
v_gene: TRBV20-1
j_gene: TRBJ2-3
CDR3nt: TGCAGTGCCCCAACCGGACGGGAGGTCACAGATACGCAGTATTTT
CDR3aa: CSAPTGREVTDTQYF

d_gene: -
abundance: few
v_gene: TRBV7-9
j_gene: TRBJ1-2
CDR3nt: TGTGCCAGCAGCTCCCCGGCGGGGGGTTATGGCTACACCTTC
CDR3aa: CASSSPAGGYGYTF

d_gene: -
abundance: few
v_gene: TRBV5-1
j_gene: TRBJ2-2
CDR3nt: TGCGCCAGCAGCTTGGGGACGTCCGCGAACACCGGGGAGCTGTTTTTT
CDR3aa: CASSLGTSANTGELFF

d_gene: TRBD2
abundance: -
v_gene: TRBV7-3
j_gene: TRBJ2-3
CDR3nt: TGTGCCAGCAGCTTAACTAGCGGGGCTACCCTTAGCACAGATACGCAGTATTTT
CDR3aa: CASSLTSGATLSTDTQYF

d_gene: TRBD2
abundance: -
v_gene: TRBV2
j_gene: TRBJ2-1
CDR3nt: TGTGCCAGCACCCTACTAGCGGGAGGAGGTGAGCAGTTCTTC
CDR3aa: CASTLLAGGGEQFF

d_gene: -
abundance: once
v_gene: TRBV20-1
j_gene: TRBJ1-1
CDR3nt: TGCAGTGCTAGAAAGGTACATGGGAAAACTGAAGCTTTCTTT
CDR3aa: CSARKVHGKTEAFF

d_gene: -
abundance: few
v_gene: TRBV5-1
j_gene: TRBJ1-3
CDR3nt: TGCGCCAGCAGCTTGGCCGCCGGGTCTGGAAACACCATATATTTT
CDR3aa: CASSLAAGSGNTIYF

d_gene: -
abundance: -
v_gene: TRBV2
j_gene: TRBJ1-1
CDR3nt: TGTGCCAGCAGCGCTCTTAGGGGGGGCACTGAAGCTTTCTTT
CDR3aa: CASSALRGGTEAFF

d_gene: -
abundance: -
v_gene: TRBV3-1
j_gene: TRBJ2-3
CDR3nt: TGTGCCAGCAGCCAAGAGACCGGGGATACGCAGTATTTT
CDR3aa: CASSQETGDTQYF

d_gene: -
abundance: -
v_gene: TRBV20-1
j_gene: TRBJ2-7
CDR3nt: TGCAGTGCTAGCTCTCGGGTCAGAGGTTACGAGCAGTACTTC
CDR3aa: CSASSRVRGYEQYF

d_gene: -
abundance: -
v_gene: TRBV7-3
j_gene: TRBJ1-6
CDR3nt: TGTGCCAGCAGCGCCGGACAACCCCAAGGGGCACCCCTCCACTTT
CDR3aa: CASSAGQPQGAPLHF